Here is one TCR beta chain with its context. The antigen is not known. Only in-frame clones appear in the TCRdb table, and some are missing; sequencing was by immunoSEQ multiplex PCR. The sample has about 20,000 clones; over 80% are singletons. The sample originates from a study of OX40 agonist ivuxolimab in advanced cancers. General study findings and limits: On average, CD8+ T cells showed a greater number of expanded clones than CD4+.

Systemic immunosuppression or autoimmune disease history was grounds to exclude patients. The input for sequencing was CD4+ or CD8+ T cells sorted from blood, taken in a trial of the OX40 agonist ivuxolimab. This receptor was obtained from an adult with an advanced solid tumor such as melanoma, head and neck, liver or kidney cancer.

The CDR3 loop reads CASSFPTGTSGGPAKNIQYF. The CDR3 DNA reads TGTGCCAGCAGCTTCCCCACCGGGACTAGCGGGGGCCCAGCCAAAAACATTCAGTACTTC. J is TRBJ2-4 and V is TRBV7-3, with TRBD2 matching 14 bases. Trimming took 3 bases from V and 0 from J; bases not matched to a gene: 10. The V gene's germline CDR1 is SGHTA and CDR2 FQGTGA. CDR3 length: 20 residues. Drawing the rest from reference TRBV7-3 and TRBJ2-4, the complete variable domain is GAGVSQTPSNKVTEKGKYVELRCDPISGHTALYWYRQSLGQGPEFLIYFQGTGAADDSGLPNDRFFAVRPEGSVSTLKIQRTERGDSAVYLCASSFPTGTSGGPAKNIQYFGAGTRLSVL.